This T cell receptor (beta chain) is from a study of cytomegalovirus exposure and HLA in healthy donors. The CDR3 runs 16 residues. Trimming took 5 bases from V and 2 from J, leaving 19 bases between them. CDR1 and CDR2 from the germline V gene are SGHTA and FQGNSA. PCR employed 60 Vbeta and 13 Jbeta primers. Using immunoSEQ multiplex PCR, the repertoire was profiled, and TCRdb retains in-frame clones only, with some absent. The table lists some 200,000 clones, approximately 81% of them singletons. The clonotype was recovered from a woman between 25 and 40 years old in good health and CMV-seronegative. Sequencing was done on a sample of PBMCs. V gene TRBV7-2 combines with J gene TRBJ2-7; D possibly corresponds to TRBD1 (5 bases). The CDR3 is CASSPMQGKAAYEQYF. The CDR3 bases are TGTGCCAGCAGCCCTATGCAGGGCAAAGCAGCCTACGAGCAGTACTTC.